This T cell receptor beta chain was identified in a study of T cell responses to AZD1222 COVID-19 vaccine. In the study overall: Pooled together were second doses at about 4 or about 12 weeks. Findings and limits, study-wide: Donors in the cohort were predominantly white British and more often female, and clonal diversity was possibly underestimated. Per reports, nearly half of all spike-specific TCRs target regions that are unmutated in variants. Spike was spanned by vaccine-associated CD4 TCRs, which were dominant at 160-218 and 743-854.

Using immunoSEQ multiplex PCR, the repertoire was profiled, and TCRdb retains in-frame clones only, with some absent. The data show about 120,000 clones, 91% seen once. CDR1 and CDR2 from the germline V gene are LGHDT and YNNKEL (reference sequence). The CDR3 spans 16 residues. V trimming: 0 bases; J trimming: 5 bases; junction bases outside the gene matches: 7. To note about this clone: Its antigen is still unknown.

The V and J genes are TRBV3-1 (or the pseudogene TRBV3-2) and TRBJ2-7; 10 bases line up with TRBD2. Sequenced here: peripheral blood, sampled on day 0 of AZD1222 vaccination. The sequence was collected from an adult in good health. CDR3 bases: TGTGCCAGCAGCCAAGAACGAAAAGCGGGAGGGAACGAGCAGTACTTC. Translation: CASSQERKAGGNEQYF.